These 24 T cell receptor beta chains originate from one sample sequenced in a study of blood T cell repertoires in COVID-19. The data were produced by immunoSEQ multiplex PCR, yet TCRdb's version contains in-frame clones alone and is incomplete. There are approximately 50,000 clones in the sample; about 85% occur only once, and about 6.5% lies in the top ten. Sequencing was carried out using peripheral blood. The receptors were sampled from a man in his sixties with acute or convalescent COVID-19.

V gene TRBV6-1 combines with J gene TRBJ2-5; no definite D call. The germline V gene encodes CDR1 MNHNS and CDR2 SASEGT. V shed 0 bases and J shed 5 bases, with 16 bases lying between them. This CDR3 comprises 16 residues. The CDR3 is CASSEAPGQRRETQYF. CDR3 DNA sequence: TGTGCCAGCAGTGAAGCACCGGGTCAACGGCGGGAGACCCAGTACTTC.

V gene TRBV7-3 combines with J gene TRBJ2-5, with TRBD1 matching over 7 bases. V trimming: 5 bases; J trimming: 4 bases; junction bases outside the gene matches: 4. CDR3 length: 13 residues. Germline CDR1 reads SGHTA; CDR2 reads FQGTGA. The CDR3 spells CASSRTGSETQYF. The DNA of the CDR3 is TGTGCCAGCAGCAGGACAGGTTCAGAGACCCAGTACTTC.

V and J are TRBV29-1 and TRBJ2-1, with a possible D match to TRBD2 (6 bases). The CDR3 contains 14 residues. Deletions cut 6 bases from V and 7 bases from J, with 19 bases between. Germline V CDR1 and CDR2: SQVTM, ANQGSEA. The CDR3 protein is CSVYPGLHRNEQFF. The CDR3 DNA follows: TGCAGCGTGTATCCGGGACTGCATCGAAATGAGCAGTTCTTC.

The sample holds a few counts of this clone. V is TRBV15 and J is TRBJ2-7; 7 bases are a match to TRBD2. Germline CDR1 and CDR2: LNHNV and YYDKDF (reference sequence). V lost 3 bases, J lost 4 bases, and 9 bases stayed unmatched. The length of the CDR3 is 15 residues. Here the CDR3 DNA reads TGTGCCACCAGCAGCCCCGGGAGGCGGGAGTACGAGCAGTACTTC. This translates into CATSSPGRREYEQYF.

DNA of the CDR3: TGTGCCAGCAGCCGTGGACAGAGGGATTCACCCCTCCACTTT. Its translation: CASSRGQRDSPLHF. This chain links TRBV3-1 (or the pseudogene TRBV3-2) with TRBJ1-6; tentative D call: TRBD1 (6 bases). The V gene lost 4 bases and the J gene lost 8 bases, with 12 bases spanning the gap. The germline V gene has CDR1 LGHDT and CDR2 YNNKEL (reference sequence). The CDR3 loop spans 14 amino acids.

This clone occurred a few times. The chain joins TRBV5-1 to TRBJ2-1; weak D call: TRBD2 (6 bases). CDR1 is SGHRS and CDR2 is YFSETQ in the germline V gene. The CDR3 length is 15 residues. V lost 0 bases, J lost 1 base, and 8 bases lay in between. The CDR3 here is CASSLEGGSYNEQFF. The CDR3, as DNA: TGCGCCAGCAGCTTGGAGGGAGGTTCCTACAATGAGCAGTTCTTC.

This chain connects TRBV24-1 to TRBJ2-3; D possibly corresponds to TRBD2 (6 bases). Germline V CDR1 and CDR2: KGHDR, SFDVKD. This CDR3 has 18 amino acids. V was clipped by 3 bases and J by 7 bases, with 25 bases between them. The CDR3 loop reads CATSDPGGLEGGLNTQYF. CDR3 sequence (DNA): TGTGCCACCAGTGATCCAGGCGGGCTAGAGGGAGGTCTAAATACGCAGTATTTT.

The chain carries TRBV11-2 and TRBJ2-4, with 8 bases identical to TRBD1. The CDR3 covers 16 residues. Germline V CDR1 and CDR2: SGHAT, FQNNGV. The trim removed 4 bases at V and 1 base at J, leaving 6 bases unmatched. CDR3 bases: TGTGCCAGCAGCTATACAGGGGGTAGGGCCAAAAACATTCAGTACTTC. It translates to CASSYTGGRAKNIQYF. The full variable domain, rest sourced from reference TRBV11-2 and TRBJ2-4, is EAGVAQSPRYKIIEKRQSVAFWCNPISGHATLYWYQQILGQGPKLLIQFQNNGVVDDSQLPKDRFSAERLKGVDSTLKIQPAKLEDSAVYLCASSYTGGRAKNIQYFGAGTRLSVL.

The V call is TRBV19, the J call TRBJ1-1; perhaps TRBD1 as D (6 bases). The CDR3 loop spans 13 amino acids. Trimming took off 5 bases at V and 1 base at J, with 8 bases between the two ends. Germline V lookup: CDR1 LNHDA, CDR2 SQIVND (reference sequence). The CDR3 loop reads CASSVRGNTEAFF. CDR3 in DNA: TGTGCCAGTAGTGTCAGGGGGAACACTGAAGCTTTCTTT.

This chain connects TRBV2 to TRBJ2-7; tentative D call: TRBD1 (6 bases). Germline V gene data show CDR1 as SNHLY and CDR2 as FYNNEI. V was shortened by 7 bases and J by 6 bases, with 13 bases between the two germline ends. This CDR3 is 12 amino acids long. Here the CDR3 reads CASTGVGGEQYF. CDR3 nucleotides: TGTGCCAGCACCGGGGTAGGGGGCGAGCAGTACTTC.

This rearrangement joins TRBV5-4 to TRBJ2-3; D might be TRBD2 (5 bases). CDR1 and CDR2 (germline): SGHNT, YYREEE (reference sequence). With 4 bases removed from V and 2 bases from J, the gap between germline ends came to 14 bases. The CDR3 has 15 residues. CDR3 DNA sequence: TGTGCCAGCAGCCCGGTCAGAGGGAACACAGATACGCAGTATTTT. Translating it yields CASSPVRGNTDTQYF.

The rearrangement links TRBV5-1 to TRBJ1-6; no clear D gene. The germline CDR1 and CDR2 sequences are SGHRS and YFSETQ. The germline V and J ends were trimmed by 1 base and 11 bases, with 10 bases remaining between them. The CDR3 loop spans 13 amino acids. CDR3 sequence (DNA): TGCGCCAGCAGCTTGAAATTAGATACACCCCTCCACTTT. Encoded protein: CASSLKLDTPLHF.

This clone showed up just once. The V gene is TRBV2, the J gene TRBJ2-1; 12 bases are shared with TRBD1. The CDR3 length is 16 residues. Unmatched junction bases numbered 5, after V lost 6 bases and J lost 2 bases. The germline V gene has CDR1 SNHLY and CDR2 FYNNEI. CDR3 residues: CASRDGTGGAYNEQFF. The CDR3 DNA reads as TGTGCCAGCAGAGATGGGACAGGGGGCGCCTACAATGAGCAGTTCTTC.

This clone showed up just once. V usage is TRBV6-5 and J usage is TRBJ1-5; 9 nucleotides match TRBD1. Unmatched junction bases numbered 7, after V lost 7 bases and J lost 3 bases. CDR1 MNHEY and CDR2 SVGAGI come from the germline V gene. The CDR3 length is 15 residues. The CDR3 protein is CASNSGTGNNQPQHF. In nucleotides, the CDR3 is TGTGCCAGCAACTCCGGGACAGGGAACAATCAGCCCCAGCATTTT.

This chain connects TRBV6-5 to TRBJ2-1; TRBD1 agrees at 10 bases. CDR1 and CDR2 (germline): MNHEY, SVGAGI. J gave up 2 bases and V 0 bases, and 1 base lay outside the gene matches. The CDR3 length is 16 residues. The CDR3 protein is CASSYSGQGPYNEQFF. The CDR3 bases are TGTGCCAGCAGTTACTCGGGACAGGGGCCCTACAATGAGCAGTTCTTC.

The gene calls are TRBV29-1 and TRBJ2-7, with D perhaps matching TRBD1 (5 bases). Germline loops: CDR1 SQVTM, CDR2 ANQGSEA. Deletions cut 6 bases from V and 12 bases from J, with 21 bases between. This CDR3 region has 12 residues. CDR3 region: CSVSLPPDSPYF. CDR3 DNA sequence: TGCAGCGTCTCCCTACCACCCGACAGCCCGTACTTC.

CDR3 amino acids: CASRWTGDFTEAFF. CDR3 nucleotides: TGTGCCAGCAGGTGGACAGGGGATTTCACTGAAGCTTTCTTT. The genes are TRBV25-1 and TRBJ1-1; 9 nucleotides align to TRBD1. V dropped 6 bases and J dropped 4; count of bases not matched to a gene: 6. The CDR3 contains 14 residues. Germline V CDR1 and CDR2: MGHDK, SYGVNS. Supplemented by reference TRBV25-1 and TRBJ1-1, the full variable domain reads EADIYQTPRYLVIGTGKKITLECSQTMGHDKMYWYQQDPGMELHLIHYSYGVNSTEKGDLSSESTVSRIRTEHFPLTLESARPSHTSQYLCASRWTGDFTEAFFGQGTRLTVV.

The rearrangement uses TRBV27 and TRBJ2-1; TRBD2 might be the D (6 bases). Trimming pared 6 bases from V and 5 bases from J, leaving 20 bases between. The germline V gene encodes CDR1 MNHEY and CDR2 SMNVEV (reference sequence). The CDR3 runs 16 residues. As DNA, the CDR3 is TGTGCCAGCAGCGCCCCAGGGCGGGGCGCCCACAATGAGCAGTTCTTC. This gives the protein CASSAPGRGAHNEQFF.

Comments on this clone: The junction departs from the called germline gene at one end, perhaps through a read error. V and J are TRBV10-1 and TRBJ1-1; D is uncertain. The CDR3 spans 11 residues. CDR1 and CDR2 (germline): WNHNN, SYGVQD (reference sequence). The DNA for the CDR3 is TGCGCCAGCGGTGACGGGAGCGGGGCTTTCTTT. Its translation: CASGDGSGAFF.

V gene TRBV18 combines with J gene TRBJ2-7; D call uncertain. This CDR3 spans 14 amino acids. The germline CDR1 and CDR2 sequences are KGHSH and LQKENI. V was cut by 5 bases and J by 6 bases, with 17 bases left in between. The CDR3 here is CASSGLHGSSEQYF. In DNA, the CDR3 is TGTGCCAGCTCAGGGCTACATGGCAGCTCCGAGCAGTACTTC. Full variable domain (missing parts from reference TRBV18 and TRBJ2-7): NAGVMQNPRHLVRRRGQEARLRCSPMKGHSHVYWYRQLPEEGLKFMVYLQKENIIDESGMPKERFSAEFPKEGPSILRIQQVVRGDSAAYFCASSGLHGSSEQYFGPGTRLTVT.

The chain combines TRBV6-1 with TRBJ2-2; D is perhaps TRBD1 (6 bases). This CDR3 spans 17 amino acids. Germline CDR1 and CDR2: MNHNS and SASEGT. V was clipped by 4 bases and J by 3 bases, with 18 bases between them. In nucleotides, the CDR3 is TGTGCCAGCAGTGTCGCAGGGGCACGCTATTACACCGGGGAGCTGTTTTTT. Its protein is CASSVAGARYYTGELFF.

The chain employs TRBV7-2 and TRBJ1-2; a possible D gene is TRBD1 (5 bases). The V and J ends lost 5 bases and 7 bases respectively, with 20 bases between them. The CDR3 sequence is 15 residues long. Germline V gene lookup returns CDR1 SGHTA and CDR2 FQGNSA. The CDR3, as DNA: TGTGCCAGCAGCCCTTGGGCGTTGGCGGGGGGTGGCTACACCTTC. Amino acid sequence: CASSPWALAGGGYTF.

The CDR3 DNA reads TGTGCCAGCTCTTCACAGCGACAGGCCTTGAACACTGAAGCTTTCTTT. Residues: CASSSQRQALNTEAFF. The V gene is TRBV18, the J gene TRBJ1-1, with a possible D match to TRBD1 (6 bases). There are 16 residues in the CDR3. CDR1 KGHSH and CDR2 LQKENI come from the germline V gene. Between the trimmed V and J ends, which lost 6 bases and 0 bases, there was a span of 17 bases.

The chain links TRBV11-2 to TRBJ2-7; the match to TRBD2 covers 10 bases. CDR1 and CDR2 (germline): SGHAT, FQNNGV. V was pared by 3 bases and J by 3 bases, with 2 bases of the junction left unmatched. The CDR3 is made up of 14 amino acids. The CDR3 nucleotides read TGTGCCAGCAGCTTGCTAGCGGGAGACTACGAGCAGTACTTC. This sequence encodes CASSLLAGDYEQYF.